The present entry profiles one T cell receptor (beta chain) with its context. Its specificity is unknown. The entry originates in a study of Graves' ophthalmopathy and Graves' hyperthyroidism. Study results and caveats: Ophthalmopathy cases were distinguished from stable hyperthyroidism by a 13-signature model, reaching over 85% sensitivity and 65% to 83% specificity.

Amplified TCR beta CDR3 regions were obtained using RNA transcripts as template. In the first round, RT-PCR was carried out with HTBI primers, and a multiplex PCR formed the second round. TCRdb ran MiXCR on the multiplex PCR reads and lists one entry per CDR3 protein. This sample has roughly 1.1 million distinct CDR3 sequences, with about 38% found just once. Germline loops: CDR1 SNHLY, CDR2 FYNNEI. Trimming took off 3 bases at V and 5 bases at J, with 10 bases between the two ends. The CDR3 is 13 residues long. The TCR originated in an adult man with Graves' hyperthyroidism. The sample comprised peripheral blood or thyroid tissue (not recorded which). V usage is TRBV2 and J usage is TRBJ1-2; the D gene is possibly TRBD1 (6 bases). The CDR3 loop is CASSERGVYGYTF. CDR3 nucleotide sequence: TGTGCCAGCAGTGAGAGGGGGGTGTATGGCTACACCTTC.